The clone carrying this TCR beta chain occurred a few times. What it binds is unknown. This CDR3 comprises 19 residues. The sample comes from a study of PD-1 blockade in classical Hodgkin lymphoma. General study points: CD4+ TCR diversity climbed significantly by C4D1, unlike CD8+ TCR diversity.

Relapse after autologous stem cell transplantation occurred in every patient, and brentuximab vedotin exposure varied. The method was immunoSEQ multiplex PCR; TCRdb's version includes in-frame clones alone and lacks a portion of them. The sample yields about 30,000 clones, 71% seen once. The TCR sequence derives from a human donor with classical Hodgkin lymphoma. The rearrangement links TRBV21-1 to TRBJ2-6; the tabulated D call, TRBD1, remains unverified against the DNA. TRBV21-1 is classified as a pseudogene. Sequencing used peripheral blood mononuclear cells (PBMCs), obtained before the second cycle of nivolumab. Here the CDR3 reads CASTPPSFTGLSGANVLTF. The CDR3 region has the DNA TGTGCCAGCACCCCCCCCTCCTTTACAGGGCTCTCTGGGGCCAACGTCCTGACTTTC.